This T cell receptor beta chain came from a study of T cell responses to AZD1222 COVID-19 vaccine. Whole-study context: Pooling of second doses given at about 4 or about 12 weeks was done. Study results and limitations: Donor demographics were predominantly white British with a female majority; clonal diversity may be underestimated. Sampling that yielded the repertoires occurred only after the peak T cell response. CD4 TCRs covered the whole spike, strongest at regions 160-218 and 743-854.

The germline CDR1 and CDR2 sequences are GTSNPN and SVGIG (reference sequence). The CDR3 extends over 14 amino acids. The V end lost 4 bases, the J end lost 2 bases, and 9 bases lay between the germline ends. Sequencing was performed with immunoSEQ multiplex PCR; in TCRdb, only in-frame clones are kept and a portion is missing. The sample lists about 140,000 clones, more than 70% occurring once. Notes on this clone: The antigen is undetermined.

This sample comprised peripheral blood, obtained on day 0 of AZD1222 vaccination. The sequence derives from an adult in good health. This chain joins TRBV30 and TRBJ1-6; no firm D call. Here the CDR3 DNA reads TGTGCCTGGACAGGTGTACCCTATAATTCACCCCTCCACTTT. Encoded protein: CAWTGVPYNSPLHF. Supplemented by reference TRBV30 and TRBJ1-6, the full variable domain reads SQTIHQWPATLVQPVGSPLSLECTVEGTSNPNLYWYRQAAGRGLQLLFYSVGIGQISSEVPQNLSASRPQDRQFILSSKKLLLSDSGFYLCAWTGVPYNSPLHFGNGTRLTVT.